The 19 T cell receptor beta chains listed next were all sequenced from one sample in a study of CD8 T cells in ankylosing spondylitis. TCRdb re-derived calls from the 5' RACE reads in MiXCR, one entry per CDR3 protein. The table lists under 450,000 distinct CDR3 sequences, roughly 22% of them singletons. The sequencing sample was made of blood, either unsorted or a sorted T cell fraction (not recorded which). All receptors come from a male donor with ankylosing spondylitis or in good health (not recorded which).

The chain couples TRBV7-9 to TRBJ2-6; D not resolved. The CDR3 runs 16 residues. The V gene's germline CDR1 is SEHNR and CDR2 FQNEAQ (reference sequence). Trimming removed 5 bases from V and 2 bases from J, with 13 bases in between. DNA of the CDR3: TGTGCCAGCAGCCCCACCACCGCTCCTGGGGCCAACGTCCTGACTTTC. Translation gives CASSPTTAPGANVLTF.

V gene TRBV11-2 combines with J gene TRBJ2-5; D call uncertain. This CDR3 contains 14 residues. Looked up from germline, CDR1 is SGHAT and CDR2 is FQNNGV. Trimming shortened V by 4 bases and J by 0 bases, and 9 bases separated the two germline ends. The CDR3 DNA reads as TGTGCCAGCAGCTCCGTGGGATACCAAGAGACCCAGTACTTC. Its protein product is CASSSVGYQETQYF.

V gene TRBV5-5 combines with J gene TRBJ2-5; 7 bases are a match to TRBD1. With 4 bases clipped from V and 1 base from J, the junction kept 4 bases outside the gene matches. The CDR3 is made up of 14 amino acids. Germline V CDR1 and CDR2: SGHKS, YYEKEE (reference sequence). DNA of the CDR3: TGTGCCAGCAGCCGATGGGACAGCCAAGAGACCCAGTACTTC. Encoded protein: CASSRWDSQETQYF.

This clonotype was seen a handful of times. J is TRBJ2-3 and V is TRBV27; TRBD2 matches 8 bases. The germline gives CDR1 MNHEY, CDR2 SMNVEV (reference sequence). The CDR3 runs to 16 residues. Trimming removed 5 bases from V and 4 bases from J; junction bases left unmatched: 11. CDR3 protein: CASSPAPGGAPDTQYF. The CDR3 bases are TGTGCCAGCAGTCCCGCTCCCGGGGGGGCCCCAGATACGCAGTATTTT.

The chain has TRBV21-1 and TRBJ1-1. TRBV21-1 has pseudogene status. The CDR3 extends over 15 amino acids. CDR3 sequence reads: CASSKVGKGGTEAFF. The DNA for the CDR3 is TGTGCCAGCAGCAAAGTTGGTAAGGGTGGTACTGAAGCTTTCTTT.

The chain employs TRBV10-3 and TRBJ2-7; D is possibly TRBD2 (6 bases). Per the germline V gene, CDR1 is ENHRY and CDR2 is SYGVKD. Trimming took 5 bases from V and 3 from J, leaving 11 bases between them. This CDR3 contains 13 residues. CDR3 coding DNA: TGTGCCATCAGTACCCCCGGGAGCTACGAGCAGTACTTC. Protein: CAISTPGSYEQYF.

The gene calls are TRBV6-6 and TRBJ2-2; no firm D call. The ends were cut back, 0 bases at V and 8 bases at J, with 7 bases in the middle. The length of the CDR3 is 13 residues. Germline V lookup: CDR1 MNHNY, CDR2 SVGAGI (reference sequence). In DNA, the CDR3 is TGTGCCAGCAGTTACTCAGAGGTTGGGGAGCTGTTTTTT. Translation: CASSYSEVGELFF.

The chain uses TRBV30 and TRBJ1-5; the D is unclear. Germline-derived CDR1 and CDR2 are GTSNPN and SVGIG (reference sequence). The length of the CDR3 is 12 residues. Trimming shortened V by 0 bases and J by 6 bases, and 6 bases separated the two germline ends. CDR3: CAWSVGGQPQHF. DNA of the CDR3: TGTGCCTGGAGTGTGGGTGGTCAGCCCCAGCATTTT.

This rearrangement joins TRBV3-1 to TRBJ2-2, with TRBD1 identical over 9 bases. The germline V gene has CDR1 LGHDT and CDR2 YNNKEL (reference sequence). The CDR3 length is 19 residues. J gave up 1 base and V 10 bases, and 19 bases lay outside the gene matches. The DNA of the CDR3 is TGTGCCATCACCACGTACCCGGGACAGGGACCATTGAACACCGGGGAGCTGTTTTTT. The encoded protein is CAITTYPGQGPLNTGELFF.

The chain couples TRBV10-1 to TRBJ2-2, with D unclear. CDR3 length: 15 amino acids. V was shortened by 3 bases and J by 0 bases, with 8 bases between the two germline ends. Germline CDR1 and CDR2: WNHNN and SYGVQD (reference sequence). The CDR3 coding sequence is TGCGCCAGCAGTGATCAGGCCGCGAACACCGGGGAGCTGTTTTTT. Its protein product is CASSDQAANTGELFF.

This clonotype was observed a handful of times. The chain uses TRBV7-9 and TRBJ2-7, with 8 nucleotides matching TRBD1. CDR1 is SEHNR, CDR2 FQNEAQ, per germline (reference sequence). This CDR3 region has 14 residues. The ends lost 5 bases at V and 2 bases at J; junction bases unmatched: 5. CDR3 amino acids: CASSRRDRPYEQYF. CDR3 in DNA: TGTGCCAGCAGCCGCCGGGACAGGCCCTACGAGCAGTACTTC.

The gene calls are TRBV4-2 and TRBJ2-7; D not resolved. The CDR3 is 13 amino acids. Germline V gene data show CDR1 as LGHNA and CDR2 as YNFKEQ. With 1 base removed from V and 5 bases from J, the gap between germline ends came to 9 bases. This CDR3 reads CASSQVREDEQYF. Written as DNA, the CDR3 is TGTGCCAGCAGCCAAGTAAGGGAAGACGAGCAGTACTTC.

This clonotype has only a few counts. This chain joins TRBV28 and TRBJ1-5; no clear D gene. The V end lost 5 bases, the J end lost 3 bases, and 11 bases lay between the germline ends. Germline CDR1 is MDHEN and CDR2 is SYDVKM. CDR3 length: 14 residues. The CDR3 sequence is CASSHESINQPQHF. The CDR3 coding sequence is TGTGCCAGCAGTCACGAATCCATCAATCAGCCCCAGCATTTT.

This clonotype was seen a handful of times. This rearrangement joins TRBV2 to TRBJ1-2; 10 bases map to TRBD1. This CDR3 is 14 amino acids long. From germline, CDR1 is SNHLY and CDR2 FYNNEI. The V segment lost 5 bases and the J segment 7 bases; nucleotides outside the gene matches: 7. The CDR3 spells CASSSGTGASGYTF. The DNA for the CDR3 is TGTGCCAGCAGTTCCGGGACAGGGGCCTCTGGCTACACCTTC. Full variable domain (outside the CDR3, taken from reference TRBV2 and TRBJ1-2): EPEVTQTPSHQVTQMGQEVILRCVPISNHLYFYWYRQILGQKVEFLVSFYNNEISEKSEIFDDQFSVERPDGSNFTLKIRSTKLEDSAMYFCASSSGTGASGYTFGSGTRLTVV.

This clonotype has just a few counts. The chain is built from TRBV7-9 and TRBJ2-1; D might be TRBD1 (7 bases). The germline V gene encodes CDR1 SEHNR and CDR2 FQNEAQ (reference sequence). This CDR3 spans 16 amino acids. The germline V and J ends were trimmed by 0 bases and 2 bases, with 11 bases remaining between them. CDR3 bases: TGTGCCAGCAGCTTAGCCGGGGGACAGCCCTACAATGAGCAGTTCTTC. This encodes CASSLAGGQPYNEQFF. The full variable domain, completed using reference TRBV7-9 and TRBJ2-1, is DTGVSQNPRHKITKRGQNVTFRCDPISEHNRLYWYRQTLGQGPEFLTYFQNEAQLEKSRLLSDRFSAERPKGSFSTLEIQRTEQGDSAMYLCASSLAGGQPYNEQFFGPGTRLTVL.

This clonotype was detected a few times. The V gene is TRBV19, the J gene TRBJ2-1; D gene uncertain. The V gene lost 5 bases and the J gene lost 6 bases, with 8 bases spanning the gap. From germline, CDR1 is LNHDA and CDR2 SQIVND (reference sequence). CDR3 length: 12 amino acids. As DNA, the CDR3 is TGTGCCAGTAGTCTCCGGACCAATGAGCAGTTCTTC. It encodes CASSLRTNEQFF.

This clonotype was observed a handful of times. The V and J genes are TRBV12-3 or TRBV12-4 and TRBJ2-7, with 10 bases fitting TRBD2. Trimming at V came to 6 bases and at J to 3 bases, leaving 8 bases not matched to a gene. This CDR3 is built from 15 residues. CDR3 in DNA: TGTGCCAGCAGCCCGGCCGGGACTAGCGTCTACGAGCAGTACTTC. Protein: CASSPAGTSVYEQYF.

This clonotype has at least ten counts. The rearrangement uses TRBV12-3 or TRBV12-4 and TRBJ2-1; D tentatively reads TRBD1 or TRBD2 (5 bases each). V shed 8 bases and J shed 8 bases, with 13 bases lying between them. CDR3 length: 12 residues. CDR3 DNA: TGTGCCAGCTCCTTTGGGGGTCATGAGCAGTTCTTC. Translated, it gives CASSFGGHEQFF.

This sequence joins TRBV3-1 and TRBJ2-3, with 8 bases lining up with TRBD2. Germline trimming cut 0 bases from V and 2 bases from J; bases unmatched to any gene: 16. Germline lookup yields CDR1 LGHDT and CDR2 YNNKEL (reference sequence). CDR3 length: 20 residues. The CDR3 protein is CASSQDVWRGDPSFTDTQYF. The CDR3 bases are TGTGCCAGCAGCCAAGATGTGTGGCGGGGGGACCCTTCATTCACAGATACGCAGTATTTT.